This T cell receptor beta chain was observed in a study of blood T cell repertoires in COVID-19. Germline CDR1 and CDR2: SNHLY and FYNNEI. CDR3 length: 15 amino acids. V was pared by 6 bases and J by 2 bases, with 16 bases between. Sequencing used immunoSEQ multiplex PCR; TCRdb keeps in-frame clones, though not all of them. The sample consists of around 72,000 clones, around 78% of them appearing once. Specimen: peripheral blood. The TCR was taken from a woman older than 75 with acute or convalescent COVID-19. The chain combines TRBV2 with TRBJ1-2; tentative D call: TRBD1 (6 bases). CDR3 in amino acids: CASRADGTKNYGYTF. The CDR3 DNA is TGTGCCAGCAGGGCAGACGGGACAAAAAACTATGGCTACACCTTC.